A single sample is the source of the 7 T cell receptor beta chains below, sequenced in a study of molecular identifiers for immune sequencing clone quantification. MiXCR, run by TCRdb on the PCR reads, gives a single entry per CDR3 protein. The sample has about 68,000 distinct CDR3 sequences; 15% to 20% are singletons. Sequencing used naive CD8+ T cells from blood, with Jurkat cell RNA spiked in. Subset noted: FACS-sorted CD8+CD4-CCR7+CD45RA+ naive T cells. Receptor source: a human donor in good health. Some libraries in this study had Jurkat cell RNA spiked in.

The CDR3 loop is CASSPRGDTQYF. CDR3 nucleotides: TGCGCCAGCAGCCCTCGTGGGGATACGCAGTATTTT. The chain carries TRBV4-1 and TRBJ2-3; no clear D. CDR3 size: 12 residues. Germline values: CDR1 MGHRA, CDR2 YSYEKL. The V end lost 4 bases, the J end lost 6 bases, and 8 bases lay between the germline ends.

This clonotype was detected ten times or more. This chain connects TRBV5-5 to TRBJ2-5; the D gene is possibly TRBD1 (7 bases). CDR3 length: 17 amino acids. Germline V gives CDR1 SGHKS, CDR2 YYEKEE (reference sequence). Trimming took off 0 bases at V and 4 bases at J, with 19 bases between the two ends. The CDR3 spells CASSLAYVRGVAETQYF. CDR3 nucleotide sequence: TGTGCCAGCAGCTTGGCCTACGTCAGGGGGGTTGCAGAGACCCAGTACTTC.

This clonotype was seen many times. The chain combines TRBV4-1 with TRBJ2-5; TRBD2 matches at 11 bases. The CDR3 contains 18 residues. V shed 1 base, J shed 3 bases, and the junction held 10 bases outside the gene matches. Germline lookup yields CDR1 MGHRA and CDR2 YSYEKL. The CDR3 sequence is CASSQGSLAGGWEETQYF. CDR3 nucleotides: TGCGCCAGCAGCCAAGGATCCCTAGCGGGGGGCTGGGAAGAGACCCAGTACTTC.

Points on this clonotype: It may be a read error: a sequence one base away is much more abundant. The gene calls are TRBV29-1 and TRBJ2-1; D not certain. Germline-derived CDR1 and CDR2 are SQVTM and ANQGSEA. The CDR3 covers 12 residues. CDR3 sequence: CSVEGRSDEQCF. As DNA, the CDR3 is TGCAGCGTTGAAGGGAGATCGGATGAGCAGTGCTTC.

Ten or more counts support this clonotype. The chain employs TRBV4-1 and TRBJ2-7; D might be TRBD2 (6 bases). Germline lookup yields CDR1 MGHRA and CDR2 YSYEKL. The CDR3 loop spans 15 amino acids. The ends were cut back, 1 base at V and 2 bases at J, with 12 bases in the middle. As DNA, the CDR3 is TGCGCCAGCAGCCAAGGTATTAGCGGCACCTACGAGCAGTACTTC. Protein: CASSQGISGTYEQYF.

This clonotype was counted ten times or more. CDR3 DNA sequence: TGTGCCAGCAGCTTAGGGCGCGAGGGGGTACTGACAGATACGCAGTATTTT. Residues: CASSLGREGVLTDTQYF. The genes are TRBV7-6 and TRBJ2-3; TRBD1 might be the D (6 bases). Between the trimmed V and J ends, which lost 1 base and 3 bases, there was a span of 17 bases. The CDR3 spans 17 residues. Germline lookup yields CDR1 SGHVS and CDR2 FNYEAQ. Looking up the rest from reference TRBV7-6 and TRBJ2-3 gives the full variable domain: GAGVSQSPRYKVTKRGQDVALRCDPISGHVSLYWYRQALGQGPEFLTYFNYEAQQDKSGLPNDRFSAERPEGSISTLTIQRTEQRDSAMYRCASSLGREGVLTDTQYFGPGTRLTVL.

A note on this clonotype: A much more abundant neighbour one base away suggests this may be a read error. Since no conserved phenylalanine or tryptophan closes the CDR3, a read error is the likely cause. The DNA of the CDR3 is TGTGCCGTACCTTCTACGGCGGTAGAGACCCAGTACCTC. As protein: CAVPSTAVETQYL. The genes are TRBV25-1 and TRBJ2-5; D uncertain. V lost 11 bases, J lost 4 bases, and 17 bases lay in between. Germline CDR1 reads MGHDK; CDR2 reads SYGVNS. The length of the CDR3 is 13 residues.